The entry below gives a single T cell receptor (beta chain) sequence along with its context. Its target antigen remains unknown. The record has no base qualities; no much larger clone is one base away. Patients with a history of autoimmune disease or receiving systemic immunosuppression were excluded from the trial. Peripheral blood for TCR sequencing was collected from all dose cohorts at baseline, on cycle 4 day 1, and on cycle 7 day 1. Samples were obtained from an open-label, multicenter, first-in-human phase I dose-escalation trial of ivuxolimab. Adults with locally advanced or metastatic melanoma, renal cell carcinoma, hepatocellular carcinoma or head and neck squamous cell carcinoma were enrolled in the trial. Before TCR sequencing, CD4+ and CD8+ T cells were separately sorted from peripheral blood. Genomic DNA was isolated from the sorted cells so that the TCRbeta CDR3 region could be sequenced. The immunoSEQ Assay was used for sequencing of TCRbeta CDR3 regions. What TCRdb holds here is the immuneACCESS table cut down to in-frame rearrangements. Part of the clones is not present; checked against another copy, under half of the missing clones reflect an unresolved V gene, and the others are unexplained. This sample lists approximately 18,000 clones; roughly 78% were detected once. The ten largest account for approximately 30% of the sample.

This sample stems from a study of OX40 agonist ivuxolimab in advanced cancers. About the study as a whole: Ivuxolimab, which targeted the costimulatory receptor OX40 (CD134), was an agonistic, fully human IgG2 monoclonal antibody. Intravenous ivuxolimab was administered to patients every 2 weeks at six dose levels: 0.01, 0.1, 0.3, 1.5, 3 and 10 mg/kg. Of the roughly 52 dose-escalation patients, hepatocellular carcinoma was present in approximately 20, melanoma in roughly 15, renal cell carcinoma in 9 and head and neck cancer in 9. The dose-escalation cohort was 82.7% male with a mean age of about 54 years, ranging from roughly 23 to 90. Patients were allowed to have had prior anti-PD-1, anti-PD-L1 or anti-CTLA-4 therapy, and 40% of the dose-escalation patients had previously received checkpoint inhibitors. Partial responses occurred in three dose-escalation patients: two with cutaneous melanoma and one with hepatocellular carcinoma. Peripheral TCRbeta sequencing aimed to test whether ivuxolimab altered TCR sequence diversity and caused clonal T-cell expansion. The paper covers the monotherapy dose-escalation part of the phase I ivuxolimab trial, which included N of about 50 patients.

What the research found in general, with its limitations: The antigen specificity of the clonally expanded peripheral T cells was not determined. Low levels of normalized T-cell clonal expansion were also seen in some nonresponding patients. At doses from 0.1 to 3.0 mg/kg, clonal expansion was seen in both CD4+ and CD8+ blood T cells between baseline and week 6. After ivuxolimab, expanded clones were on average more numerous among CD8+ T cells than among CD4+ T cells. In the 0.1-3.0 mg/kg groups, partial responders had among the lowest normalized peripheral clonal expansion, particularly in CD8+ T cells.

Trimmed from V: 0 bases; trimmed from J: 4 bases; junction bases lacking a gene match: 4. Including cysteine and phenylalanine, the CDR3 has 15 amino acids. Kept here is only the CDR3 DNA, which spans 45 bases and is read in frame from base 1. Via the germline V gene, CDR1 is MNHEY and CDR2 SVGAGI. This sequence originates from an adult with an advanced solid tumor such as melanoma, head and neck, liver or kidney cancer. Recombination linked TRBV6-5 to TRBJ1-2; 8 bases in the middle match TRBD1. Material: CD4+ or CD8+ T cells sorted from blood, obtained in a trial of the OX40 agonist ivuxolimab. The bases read TGTGCCAGCAGTTACTCGTGGGACAGGCCCTATGGCTACACCTTC. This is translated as CASSYSWDRPYGYTF.